Shown below are 27 T cell receptor beta chains from a single sample sequenced in a study of T cell clonotyping in hematopoietic cell transplantation. Assay: immunoSEQ multiplex PCR; the TCRdb copy retains only in-frame clones and omits some. Of approximately 3,100 clones listed, about 90% are singletons. The sample consisted of PBMCs, taken at the time of graft-versus-host disease after allogeneic stem cell transplant. These receptors all come from a male patient between 60 and 69 years old who had an allogeneic stem cell transplant from a related donor, so the T cells may come from the graft donor. Some clones in this sample may be carry-over from other donors' samples.

The chain combines TRBV7-9 with TRBJ1-2, with D possibly TRBD1 on 6 matching bases. Trimming removed 5 bases at V and 5 bases at J, with 15 bases between. Germline CDR1 is SEHNR and CDR2 is FQNEAQ (reference sequence). This CDR3 is 14 amino acids long. CDR3 coding DNA: TGTGCCAGCAGCCCAGGGGCCGGAGGATATGGCTACACCTTC. As protein: CASSPGAGGYGYTF. The full variable domain, its missing parts supplied by reference TRBV7-9 and TRBJ1-2, is DTGVSQNPRHKITKRGQNVTFRCDPISEHNRLYWYRQTLGQGPEFLTYFQNEAQLEKSRLLSDRFSAERPKGSFSTLEIQRTEQGDSAMYLCASSPGAGGYGYTFGSGTRLTVV.

This clone showed up just once. This chain uses TRBV2 with TRBJ2-5; TRBD2 aligns across 7 bases. CDR3 length: 15 residues. Germline V gives CDR1 SNHLY, CDR2 FYNNEI. V shed 0 bases, J shed 5 bases, and the junction held 6 bases outside the gene matches. The CDR3 sequence: CASSEARGGGETQYF. The CDR3 DNA follows: TGTGCCAGCAGTGAAGCGCGCGGGGGAGGTGAGACCCAGTACTTC.

The chain is built from TRBV28 and TRBJ1-5; D uncertain. CDR3 length: 16 residues. CDR1 is MDHEN, CDR2 SYDVKM, per germline. V shed 3 bases and J shed 4 bases, with 16 bases lying between them. The CDR3 sequence: CASSFLSGLLNQPQHF. In DNA, the CDR3 is TGTGCCAGCAGTTTTTTGTCTGGACTCCTAAATCAGCCCCAGCATTTT.

The chain has TRBV30 and TRBJ2-1; TRBD2 matches 14 bases. CDR1 is GTSNPN, CDR2 SVGIG, per germline (reference sequence). Trimming removed 5 bases from V and 2 bases from J; junction bases left unmatched: 2. This CDR3 has 15 amino acids. The CDR3 spells CAWGLAGGTYNEQFF. Here the CDR3 DNA reads TGTGCCTGGGGACTAGCGGGGGGTACCTACAATGAGCAGTTCTTC.

V usage is TRBV30 and J usage is TRBJ1-5; D uncertain. Germline assignment: CDR1 GTSNPN and CDR2 SVGIG (reference sequence). Trimming shortened V by 2 bases and J by 3 bases, and 8 bases separated the two germline ends. The CDR3 runs 13 residues. Written as DNA, the CDR3 is TGTGCCTGGAGTCGTGAGCCCAATCAGCCCCAGCATTTT. Translation gives CAWSREPNQPQHF.

The V gene is TRBV27, the J gene TRBJ2-2; D uncertain. CDR1 and CDR2 (germline): MNHEY, SMNVEV (reference sequence). There are 14 residues in the CDR3. Trimming shortened V by 3 bases and J by 6 bases, and 11 bases separated the two germline ends. CDR3 DNA sequence: TGTGCCAGCAGTTTCTCAGGCTTAGCCGGGGAGCTGTTTTTT. Translating it yields CASSFSGLAGELFF.

This chain uses TRBV15 with TRBJ1-1; possible D gene TRBD1, 5 bases. V lost 3 bases and J 5 bases, leaving 10 bases between the germline ends. The CDR3 extends over 13 amino acids. Per the germline V gene, CDR1 is LNHNV and CDR2 is YYDKDF (reference sequence). CDR3 sequence: CATSRTGGTEAFF. The CDR3 DNA is TGTGCCACCAGCAGGACCGGGGGGACTGAAGCTTTCTTT.

DNA for the CDR3: TGTGCCAGCAGCTTGGTTGCGGGGGCACAAGAGACCCAGTACTTC. Translating it yields CASSLVAGAQETQYF. This sequence joins TRBV5-6 and TRBJ2-5, with D perhaps matching TRBD2 (7 bases). The CDR3 sequence is 15 residues long. V was clipped by 0 bases and J by 2 bases, with 11 bases between them. The V gene's germline CDR1 is SGHDT and CDR2 YYEEEE.

The chain joins TRBV16 to TRBJ2-7, with TRBD2 as a possible D gene (5 bases). The CDR3 runs 14 residues. V was shortened by 0 bases and J by 0 bases, with 6 bases between the two germline ends. The germline V gene encodes CDR1 KGHSY and CDR2 FQNENV. CDR3 loop: CASSQSSGSYEQYF. In DNA, the CDR3 is TGTGCCAGCAGCCAATCCAGCGGCTCCTACGAGCAGTACTTC.

The rearrangement uses TRBV19 and TRBJ2-7; D not certain. Per germline, CDR1 LNHDA and CDR2 SQIVND (reference sequence). There are 13 residues in the CDR3. The ends were cut back, 2 bases at V and 4 bases at J, with 9 bases in the middle. The CDR3 sequence: CASSILPHYEQYF. The CDR3 DNA follows: TGTGCCAGTAGTATACTACCACATTACGAGCAGTACTTC.

The chain uses TRBV5-4 and TRBJ2-5; 13 nucleotides line up with TRBD2. The CDR3 extends over 16 amino acids. Germline V gives CDR1 SGHNT, CDR2 YYREEE (reference sequence). After removal of 4 bases from V and 5 bases from J, the junction contained 8 bases not matched to a gene. The CDR3, as DNA: TGTGCCAGCAGCCCGGGACTAGCGGGGCGGGAGGAGACCCAGTACTTC. Translation: CASSPGLAGREETQYF.

This chain links TRBV4-3 with TRBJ1-2; D unclear. CDR3 length: 14 residues. Trimming stripped 3 bases from V and 0 bases from J, with 8 bases between. CDR1 is LGHNA, CDR2 YSLEER, per germline. The DNA for the CDR3 is TGCGCCAGCAGCCATGAGCGGGCTAACTATGGCTACACCTTC. Residues: CASSHERANYGYTF.

The chain carries TRBV19 and TRBJ1-5, with a tentative D call TRBD1 (5 bases). Trimming took 8 bases from V and 0 from J, leaving 14 bases between them. The CDR3 spans 15 residues. Per germline, CDR1 LNHDA and CDR2 SQIVND (reference sequence). The CDR3: CASVRDRNSNQPQHF. Here the CDR3 DNA reads TGTGCCAGTGTTCGGGACCGCAATAGCAATCAGCCCCAGCATTTT.

CDR3 loop: CASSLGEGPANYGYTF. The CDR3, as DNA: TGTGCCAGCAGCTTAGGTGAAGGCCCGGCTAACTATGGCTACACCTTC. The rearrangement links TRBV7-6 to TRBJ1-2; D not resolved. The CDR3 contains 16 residues. CDR1 is SGHVS, CDR2 FNYEAQ, per germline. V was shortened by 1 base and J by 0 bases, with 12 bases between the two germline ends.

The chain joins TRBV19 to TRBJ1-2; 12 bases line up with TRBD1. V lost 7 bases, J lost 4 bases, and 7 bases stayed unmatched. Germline CDR1 is LNHDA and CDR2 is SQIVND (reference sequence). The CDR3 sequence is 15 residues long. CDR3 bases: TGTGCCAGTACTAGGGGACAGGGGGCTTTCTATGGCTACACCTTC. Its protein product is CASTRGQGAFYGYTF.

CDR3 amino acids: CASSEDSESPLHF. The CDR3 DNA reads as TGTGCCAGCAGTGAGGACAGTGAATCACCCCTCCACTTT. V gene TRBV27 combines with J gene TRBJ1-6, with a possible D match to TRBD1 (6 bases). Trimming left V 5 bases short and J 10 bases short, with 12 bases between. Germline-derived CDR1 and CDR2 are MNHEY and SMNVEV (reference sequence). The CDR3 runs 13 residues.

The chain uses TRBV25-1 and TRBJ2-5, with 8 bases aligning to TRBD2. The length of the CDR3 is 16 residues. V dropped 5 bases and J dropped 1; count of bases not matched to a gene: 9. Per germline, CDR1 MGHDK and CDR2 SYGVNS. The CDR3 DNA reads as TGTGCCAGCAGTCCAGCCCCGCGGGGGGTCCAAGAGACCCAGTACTTC. Translating it yields CASSPAPRGVQETQYF.

The chain has TRBV27 and TRBJ1-5; 8 bases align to TRBD1. CDR1 MNHEY and CDR2 SMNVEV come from the germline V gene (reference sequence). This CDR3 has 14 amino acids. V shed 4 bases and J 5 bases; nucleotides not matched to a gene: 4. The CDR3 protein is CASSSAGGYQPQHF. CDR3 in DNA: TGTGCCAGCAGTTCGGCAGGGGGCTATCAGCCCCAGCATTTT.

The chain has TRBV2 and TRBJ2-1; D remains ambiguous. The CDR3 consists of 14 residues. Looked up from germline, CDR1 is SNHLY and CDR2 is FYNNEI. Trimming cost V 3 bases and J 0 bases, with 6 bases left between them. The DNA of the CDR3 is TGTGCCAGCAGTGACGAGAGCTCCTACAATGAGCAGTTCTTC. Protein product: CASSDESSYNEQFF.

This sequence joins TRBV6-1 and TRBJ1-4; no definite D call. The CDR3 contains 13 residues. CDR1 and CDR2 (germline): MNHNS, SASEGT. V lost 7 bases and J 3 bases, leaving 9 bases between the germline ends. In DNA form, the CDR3 reads TGTGCCAGCAAACCAGGTTCTAATGAAAAACTGTTTTTT. Translated: CASKPGSNEKLFF.

This clone was observed a single time. The V and J genes are TRBV29-1 and TRBJ2-1; 13 bases fit TRBD2. This CDR3 has 15 amino acids. Germline CDR1 and CDR2: SQVTM and ANQGSEA. V gave up 3 bases and J gave up 5 bases; unmatched junction bases: 4. CDR3 sequence reads: CSVDRLAGGHNEQFF. The CDR3 nucleotides read TGCAGCGTTGATCGACTAGCGGGGGGCCACAATGAGCAGTTCTTC.

The chain uses TRBV21-1 and TRBJ2-7. TRBV21-1 is classified as a pseudogene. CDR3 size: 11 residues. Written as DNA, the CDR3 is TGTGCCAGCAGCAATGGCGTTTTGCAGTACTTC. Protein sequence: CASSNGVLQYF.

The chain joins TRBV11-3 to TRBJ2-7, with D possibly being TRBD2 (5 bases). The CDR3 has 14 residues. Germline loops: CDR1 SGHNT, CDR2 YENEEA. The V end lost 3 bases, the J end lost 0 bases, and 9 bases lay between the germline ends. The CDR3 loop reads CASSLEANSYEQYF. CDR3 sequence (DNA): TGTGCCAGCAGCTTGGAGGCCAACTCCTACGAGCAGTACTTC.

The genes are TRBV6-5 and TRBJ2-2; D gene unclear. This CDR3 contains 12 residues. Germline CDR1 MNHEY, CDR2 SVGAGI. The V and J ends lost 4 bases and 9 bases respectively, with 9 bases between them. The CDR3 spells CASSSDLRELFF. The CDR3 DNA follows: TGTGCCAGCAGTTCAGACTTGAGGGAGCTGTTTTTT.

J is TRBJ2-3 and V is TRBV9; 8 positions agree with TRBD2. J lost 0 bases, V lost 4 bases, and 7 bases had no gene match. Germline V CDR1 and CDR2: SGDLS, YYNGEE. The CDR3 is 16 amino acids. As DNA, the CDR3 is TGTGCCAGCAGCCTTACAGCGGGGGTTAGCACAGATACGCAGTATTTT. This sequence encodes CASSLTAGVSTDTQYF.

The chain couples TRBV19 to TRBJ2-6; D ambiguous. Germline V lookup: CDR1 LNHDA, CDR2 SQIVND (reference sequence). V shed 3 bases and J shed 7 bases, with 7 bases lying between them. The CDR3 is 13 amino acids. The CDR3 reads CASSISVANVLTF. CDR3 sequence (DNA): TGTGCCAGTAGTATTAGTGTCGCCAACGTCCTGACTTTC. Full variable domain (remainder filled in from reference TRBV19 and TRBJ2-6): DGGITQSPKYLFRKEGQNVTLSCEQNLNHDAMYWYRQDPGQGLRLIYYSQIVNDFQKGDIAEGYSVSREKKESFPLTVTSAQKNPTAFYLCASSISVANVLTFGAGSRLTVL.

The chain uses TRBV9 and TRBJ1-2; 8 bases agree with TRBD1. Germline CDR1 and CDR2: SGDLS and YYNGEE. CDR3 length: 15 residues. V lost 3 bases, J lost 5 bases, and 9 bases stayed unmatched. The CDR3 nucleotides are TGTGCCAGCAGCGGGACAGGGTCCCTTGGGTATGGCTACACCTTC. Translation gives CASSGTGSLGYGYTF.